The 20 T cell receptor beta chains below come from one sample, sequenced in a study of identical twins. TCRdb analysed the 5' RACE reads with MiXCR anew, one entry per CDR3 protein. Among nearly 900,000 distinct CDR3 sequences listed, more than 9% were seen once. The same data also contributed to another study, on yellow fever vaccine responses in identical twins.

Sequenced material: PBMCs. All receptors come from a woman between 18 and 29 years old in good health.

This clonotype occurred many times. This chain links TRBV12-3 or TRBV12-4 with TRBJ1-2; a weak D match, TRBD1 (5 bases). This CDR3 comprises 15 residues. V was pared by 5 bases and J by 3 bases, with 16 bases between. The CDR3 sequence is CASSNSGGVHYGYTF. Here the CDR3 DNA reads TGTGCCAGCAGTAATTCGGGGGGGGTGCACTATGGCTACACCTTC.

The CDR3, as DNA: TGTGCCAGCAGCGCAAGCCGTGGCGGGACTTTCTACGAGCAGTACTTC. Amino acid sequence: CASSASRGGTFYEQYF. The chain carries TRBV5-5 and TRBJ2-7, with D tentatively TRBD2 (6 bases). The V gene's germline CDR1 is SGHKS and CDR2 YYEKEE (reference sequence). V gave up 4 bases and J gave up 3 bases, with 20 bases separating them. There are 16 residues in the CDR3.

The V call is TRBV20-1, the J call TRBJ1-1; D is uncertain. The CDR3 is 10 amino acids. V dropped 1 base and J dropped 8 bases, with 5 bases sitting between them. Germline V CDR1 and CDR2: DFQATT, SNEGSKA (reference sequence). The CDR3 spells CSARVGEAFF. CDR3 nucleotides: TGCAGTGCTAGAGTGGGAGAAGCTTTCTTT.

This clonotype came up a few times. The V call is TRBV24-1, the J call TRBJ2-3, with D possibly being TRBD2 (5 bases). CDR3 length: 13 residues. CDR1 KGHDR and CDR2 SFDVKD come from the germline V gene. V shed 10 bases and J shed 2 bases, with 12 bases lying between them. In nucleotides, the CDR3 is TGTGCCACTCAGAAGCGGTACACAGATACGCAGTATTTT. Translated: CATQKRYTDTQYF.

The table lists this clonotype with many counts. CDR3: CAIRDGKNYGYTF. CDR3 sequence (DNA): TGTGCCATCAGGGACGGTAAGAACTATGGCTACACCTTC. V is TRBV10-3 and J is TRBJ1-2; D is undetermined. This CDR3 region has 13 residues. Germline V gene data show CDR1 as ENHRY and CDR2 as SYGVKD. V was shortened by 6 bases and J by 2 bases, with 10 bases between the two germline ends.

The rearrangement uses TRBV5-1 and TRBJ2-5, with D unresolved. CDR1 is SGHRS and CDR2 is YFSETQ in the germline V gene. This CDR3 contains 14 residues. V was trimmed by 0 bases and J by 5 bases, leaving 11 bases between them. The CDR3 sequence is CASSLDRLGETQYF. The CDR3 coding sequence is TGCGCCAGCAGCTTGGACAGACTGGGGGAGACCCAGTACTTC.

This clonotype appeared a few times. The chain joins TRBV2 to TRBJ2-1, with TRBD2 matching 14 bases. CDR1 SNHLY and CDR2 FYNNEI come from the germline V gene. The CDR3 consists of 16 residues. With 3 bases clipped from V and 6 bases from J, the junction kept 4 bases outside the gene matches. The CDR3: CASSDVTSGGGNEQFF. Here the CDR3 DNA reads TGTGCCAGCAGTGATGTGACTAGCGGGGGGGGCAATGAGCAGTTCTTC.

This clonotype was seen only a few times. The CDR3 protein is CASNSPGQGASGELFF. In DNA, the CDR3 is TGTGCCAGCAACTCACCGGGACAGGGGGCGTCCGGGGAGCTGTTTTTT. This chain connects TRBV12-3 or TRBV12-4 to TRBJ2-2; 12 nucleotides match TRBD1. The CDR3 is made up of 16 amino acids. V lost 7 bases, J lost 6 bases, and 9 bases stayed unmatched.

This clonotype turned up a few times. The rearrangement links TRBV20-1 to TRBJ2-7; D is ambiguous. CDR1 is DFQATT and CDR2 is SNEGSKA in the germline V gene (reference sequence). CDR3 length equals 13 residues. Trimming took off 0 bases at V and 2 bases at J, with 8 bases between the two ends. The CDR3 spells CSARDSHPYEQYF. In nucleotides, the CDR3 is TGCAGTGCTAGAGATTCCCACCCCTACGAGCAGTACTTC.

The V gene is TRBV7-6, the J gene TRBJ2-7, with 7 bases fitting TRBD1. Germline-derived CDR1 and CDR2 are SGHVS and FNYEAQ. The CDR3 spans 14 residues. With V trimmed by 5 bases and J by 3 bases, 7 bases remained unmatched. CDR3 sequence (DNA): TGTGCCAGCAGCAGCCGGGACAGACTCTACGAGCAGTACTTC. Translated: CASSSRDRLYEQYF.

The rearrangement joins TRBV4-1 to TRBJ2-7; perhaps TRBD1 as D (6 bases). Trimming took 5 bases from V and 3 from J, leaving 17 bases between them. Germline CDR1 is MGHRA and CDR2 is YSYEKL. The CDR3 covers 15 residues. CDR3 sequence (DNA): TGCGCCAGCAGCTATCACAACACAGGGAACTACGAGCAGTACGTC. The encoded protein is CASSYHNTGNYEQYV.

This clonotype occurred a few times. The chain recombines TRBV2 with TRBJ1-4, with D unresolved. Germline CDR1 and CDR2: SNHLY and FYNNEI. Trimming stripped 5 bases from V and 8 bases from J, with 9 bases between. The CDR3 is made up of 12 amino acids. CDR3 sequence reads: CASSWVNEKLFF. The CDR3 DNA sequence: TGTGCCAGCAGTTGGGTCAACGAAAAACTGTTTTTT.

The rearrangement joins TRBV9 to TRBJ2-5, with D tentatively TRBD2 (6 bases). V was clipped by 1 base and J by 1 base, with 11 bases between them. The CDR3 extends over 15 amino acids. Germline V CDR1 and CDR2: SGDLS, YYNGEE. CDR3 nucleotides: TGTGCCAGCAGCGTACTCGGGGGAGCCCAAGAGACCCAGTACTTC. This encodes CASSVLGGAQETQYF. Full variable domain (outside the CDR3, taken from reference TRBV9 and TRBJ2-5): DSGVTQTPKHLITATGQRVTLRCSPRSGDLSVYWYQQSLDQGLQFLIQYYNGEERAKGNILERFSAQQFPDLHSELNLSSLELGDSALYFCASSVLGGAQETQYFGPGTRLLVL.

The V call is TRBV10-3, the J call TRBJ2-7; a weak D match, TRBD2 (5 bases). Trimming cost V 3 bases and J 2 bases, with 8 bases left between them. Germline V gives CDR1 ENHRY, CDR2 SYGVKD. The CDR3 runs to 13 residues. The CDR3 nucleotides read TGTGCCATCAGTGAACCCGGGACCTACGAGCAGTACTTC. Protein: CAISEPGTYEQYF.

The chain has TRBV27 and TRBJ1-1, with D tentatively TRBD1 (5 bases). The CDR3 sequence is 15 residues long. The ends were cut back, 3 bases at V and 1 base at J, with 12 bases in the middle. CDR1 is MNHEY and CDR2 is SMNVEV in the germline V gene (reference sequence). The CDR3, as DNA: TGTGCCAGCAGTTTTGGGGGAGTCTCGAACACTGAAGCTTTCTTT. Translated, it gives CASSFGGVSNTEAFF.

There are a few counts of this clonotype. The rearrangement uses TRBV4-1 and TRBJ1-3; D not resolved. This CDR3 spans 13 amino acids. Trimming pared 3 bases from V and 2 bases from J, leaving 5 bases between. Germline CDR1 and CDR2: MGHRA and YSYEKL. The CDR3 protein is CASSHSTGNTIYF. The CDR3 coding sequence is TGCGCCAGCAGCCACAGCACTGGAAACACCATATATTTT.

This clonotype showed up many times. The rearrangement links TRBV12-3 or TRBV12-4 to TRBJ1-5; D call uncertain. This CDR3 spans 12 amino acids. Trimming left V 1 base short and J 11 bases short, with 9 bases between. The CDR3 loop reads CASSLGQRTQHF. CDR3 DNA: TGTGCCAGCAGTTTAGGGCAGAGGACCCAGCATTTT.

In this sample, this clonotype turned up many times. The CDR3 DNA reads as TGTGCCAGCAGCTTTGGAGGACAAAGCACAGATACGCAGTATTTT. Translating it yields CASSFGGQSTDTQYF. J is TRBJ2-3 and V is TRBV11-2; TRBD1 or TRBD2 may be the D gene (5 bases each). The CDR3 totals 15 residues. Deletions cut 3 bases from V and 0 bases from J, with 10 bases between. CDR1 SGHAT and CDR2 FQNNGV come from the germline V gene.

This clonotype was observed a handful of times. The rearrangement joins TRBV9 to TRBJ2-7; TRBD2 might be the D (6 bases). The CDR3 is 16 amino acids. Between the trimmed V and J ends, which lost 0 bases and 0 bases, there was a span of 13 bases. The V gene's germline CDR1 is SGDLS and CDR2 YYNGEE. This chain's CDR3 is CASSVGPSAGSYEQYF. The CDR3 DNA sequence: TGTGCCAGCAGCGTAGGACCTAGCGCCGGCTCCTACGAGCAGTACTTC.

This clonotype was counted once. CDR3 sequence (DNA): TGTGCCAGCAGCGTAGATCCCGGACAGGGATCTAGCGTGGGACTCTACAATGAGCAGTTCTTC. Translating it yields CASSVDPGQGSSVGLYNEQFF. The V call is TRBV9, the J call TRBJ2-1; TRBD1 agrees at 8 bases. Trimming took 0 bases from V and 3 from J; bases not matched to a gene: 20. Germline CDR1 and CDR2: SGDLS and YYNGEE. CDR3 length: 21 amino acids.